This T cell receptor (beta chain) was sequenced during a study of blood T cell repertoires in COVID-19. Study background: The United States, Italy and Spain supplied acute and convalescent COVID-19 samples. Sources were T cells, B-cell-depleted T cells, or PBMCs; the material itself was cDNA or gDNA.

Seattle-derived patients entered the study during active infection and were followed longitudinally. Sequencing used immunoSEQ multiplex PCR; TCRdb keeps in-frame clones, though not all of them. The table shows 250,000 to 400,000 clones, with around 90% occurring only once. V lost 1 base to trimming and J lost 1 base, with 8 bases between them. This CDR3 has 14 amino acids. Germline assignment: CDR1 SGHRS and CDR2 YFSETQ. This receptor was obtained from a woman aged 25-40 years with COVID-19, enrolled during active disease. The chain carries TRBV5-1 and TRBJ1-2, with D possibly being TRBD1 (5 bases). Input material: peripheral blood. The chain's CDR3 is CASSLPQVNYGYTF. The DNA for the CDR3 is TGCGCCAGCAGCTTGCCACAGGTTAACTATGGCTACACCTTC.